The T cell receptor beta chain described here comes from a study of shared clonotypes between healthy human individuals. In the naive CD8 group, cells lacked CD45RO and were positively selected for CCR7, so terminally differentiated effector memory CD45RA+ cells were left out. Germline V lookup: CDR1 SQVTM, CDR2 ANQGSEA. This CDR3 spans 14 amino acids. Trimming removed 7 bases at V and 2 bases at J, with 16 bases between. On sorted subsets, replicate PCRs used about 200 ng DNA, or 25,000 to 35,000 T cell genomes. Assay: immunoSEQ multiplex PCR; the TCRdb copy retains only in-frame clones and omits some. This table holds millions of clones, approximately 94% found once.

This TCR was sampled from a man in his late teens or twenties in good health. This sequence joins TRBV29-1 and TRBJ2-3; D call uncertain. Material for sequencing was naive CD8+ T cells sorted from blood. CDR3 sequence: CSAYIRLITDTQYF. The DNA of the CDR3 is TGCAGCGCTTATATTCGGCTCATCACAGATACGCAGTATTTT.